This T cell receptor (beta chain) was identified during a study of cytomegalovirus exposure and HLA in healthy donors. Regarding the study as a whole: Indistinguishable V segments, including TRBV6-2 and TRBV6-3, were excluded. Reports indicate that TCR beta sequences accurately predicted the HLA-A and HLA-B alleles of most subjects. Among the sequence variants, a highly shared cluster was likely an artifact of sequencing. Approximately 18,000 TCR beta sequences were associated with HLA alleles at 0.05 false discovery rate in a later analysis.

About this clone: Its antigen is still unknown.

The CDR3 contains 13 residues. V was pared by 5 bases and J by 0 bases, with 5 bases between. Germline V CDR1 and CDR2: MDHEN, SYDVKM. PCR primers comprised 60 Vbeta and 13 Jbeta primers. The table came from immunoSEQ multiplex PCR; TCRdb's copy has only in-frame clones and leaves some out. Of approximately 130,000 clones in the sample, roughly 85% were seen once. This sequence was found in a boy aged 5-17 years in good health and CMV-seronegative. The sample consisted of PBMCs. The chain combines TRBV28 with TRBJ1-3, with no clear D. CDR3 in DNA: TGTGCCAGCAGTGAGGGCTCTGGAAACACCATATATTTT. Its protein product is CASSEGSGNTIYF.